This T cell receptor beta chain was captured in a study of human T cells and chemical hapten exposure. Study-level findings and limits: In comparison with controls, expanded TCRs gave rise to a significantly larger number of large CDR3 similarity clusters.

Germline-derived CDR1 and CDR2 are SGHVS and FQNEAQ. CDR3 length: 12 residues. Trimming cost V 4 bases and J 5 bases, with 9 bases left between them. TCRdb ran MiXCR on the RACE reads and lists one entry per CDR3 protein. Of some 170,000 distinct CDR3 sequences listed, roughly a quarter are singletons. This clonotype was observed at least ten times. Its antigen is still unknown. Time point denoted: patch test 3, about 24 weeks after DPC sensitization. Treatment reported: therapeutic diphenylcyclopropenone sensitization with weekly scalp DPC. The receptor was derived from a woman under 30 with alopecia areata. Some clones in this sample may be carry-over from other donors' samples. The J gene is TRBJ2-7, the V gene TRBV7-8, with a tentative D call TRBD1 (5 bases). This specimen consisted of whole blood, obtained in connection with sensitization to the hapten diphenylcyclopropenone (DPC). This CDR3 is CASSYSRDEQYF. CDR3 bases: TGTGCCAGCAGCTATTCCAGGGACGAGCAGTACTTC.